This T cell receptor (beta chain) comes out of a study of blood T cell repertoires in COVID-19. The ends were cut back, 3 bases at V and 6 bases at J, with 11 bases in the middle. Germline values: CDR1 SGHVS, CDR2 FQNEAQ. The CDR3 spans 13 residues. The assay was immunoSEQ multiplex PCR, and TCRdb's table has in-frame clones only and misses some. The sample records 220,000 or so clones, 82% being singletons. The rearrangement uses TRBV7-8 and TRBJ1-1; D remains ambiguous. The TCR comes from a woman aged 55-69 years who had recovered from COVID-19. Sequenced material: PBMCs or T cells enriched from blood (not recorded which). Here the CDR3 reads CASSFSGRAEAFF. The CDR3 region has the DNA TGTGCCAGCAGCTTTAGTGGGAGGGCTGAAGCTTTCTTT.